A selection of T cell receptor beta chains follows, all from one sample in a study of T cells in localized non-small cell lung cancer. Generated by immunoSEQ multiplex PCR, the TCRdb table keeps only in-frame clones and is missing some. The sample consists of some 10,000 clones, approximately 85% of them appearing once. The material was peripheral blood, obtained before any cancer treatment. The receptor source for this set is a male donor older than 55 with stage III lung adenocarcinoma. Both conserved end residues are part of each CDR3. Each record gives: clone size, J gene, V gene, D gene, CDR3 length, CDR3 protein, CDR3 DNA. D genes are given only for firm matches. Clone size is not always given. Where it is, it says once, few, many or a class for expanded clones.

abundance: NA
j_gene: TRBJ2-5
v_gene: TRBV4-2
d_gene: NA
len: 12
CDR3aa: CASSNRGETQYF
CDR3nt: TGTGCCAGCAGCAATAGGGGGGAGACCCAGTACTTC

abundance: few
j_gene: TRBJ1-4
v_gene: TRBV6-1
d_gene: TRBD1
len: 16
CDR3aa: CASSERGNRGNEKLFF
CDR3nt: TGTGCCAGCAGTGAAAGGGGGAACAGGGGGAATGAAAAACTGTTTTTT

abundance: NA
j_gene: TRBJ2-3
v_gene: TRBV6-1
d_gene: TRBD2
len: 15
CDR3aa: CASSEERGGTDTQYF
CDR3nt: TGTGCCAGCAGTGAGGAGCGGGGGGGCACAGATACGCAGTATTTT

abundance: NA
j_gene: TRBJ2-7
v_gene: TRBV7-9
d_gene: NA
len: 12
CDR3aa: CASSFLYYEQYF
CDR3nt: TGTGCCAGCAGCTTTCTGTATTACGAGCAGTACTTC

abundance: medium-sized
j_gene: TRBJ1-5
v_gene: TRBV21-1
d_gene: NA
len: 16
CDR3aa: CASSTMRRSGDQPQHF
CDR3nt: TGTGCCAGCAGCACCATGAGGCGATCAGGGGATCAGCCCCAGCATTTT

abundance: once
j_gene: TRBJ2-3
v_gene: TRBV29-1
d_gene: NA
len: 14
CDR3aa: CSSRRGTSTDTQYF
CDR3nt: TGCAGCTCACGGAGGGGGACTAGCACAGATACGCAGTATTTT

abundance: NA
j_gene: TRBJ2-1
v_gene: TRBV4-3
d_gene: NA
len: 13
CDR3aa: CASSQDWGLGEFF
CDR3nt: TGCGCCAGCAGCCAGGATTGGGGACTGGGCGAGTTCTTC

abundance: NA
j_gene: TRBJ2-7
v_gene: TRBV7-8
d_gene: NA
len: 12
CDR3aa: CASSGPRGEQYF
CDR3nt: TGTGCCAGCAGCGGCCCGAGGGGCGAGCAGTACTTC

abundance: NA
j_gene: TRBJ1-3
v_gene: TRBV13
d_gene: NA
len: 13
CDR3aa: CASSWDTGNTIYF
CDR3nt: TGTGCCAGCAGCTGGGACACGGGAAACACCATATATTTT

abundance: NA
j_gene: TRBJ2-6
v_gene: TRBV7-6
d_gene: TRBD1
len: 17
CDR3aa: CASSWGQLHSGANVLTF
CDR3nt: TGTGCCAGCAGCTGGGGACAGCTCCACTCTGGGGCCAACGTCCTGACTTTC

abundance: NA
j_gene: TRBJ2-1
v_gene: TRBV4-1
d_gene: TRBD1
len: 15
CDR3aa: CASSRGGQGYNEQFF
CDR3nt: TGCGCCAGCAGCCGTGGAGGACAGGGATACAATGAGCAGTTCTTC

abundance: NA
j_gene: TRBJ1-1
v_gene: TRBV9
d_gene: NA
len: 15
CDR3aa: CASSVTGSLGAEAFF
CDR3nt: TGTGCCAGCAGCGTCACAGGGTCCCTCGGGGCTGAAGCTTTCTTT

abundance: NA
j_gene: TRBJ1-1
v_gene: TRBV28
d_gene: TRBD1
len: 13
CDR3aa: CATLTGSNTEAFF
CDR3nt: TGTGCCACCCTGACAGGGTCTAACACTGAAGCTTTCTTT

abundance: NA
j_gene: TRBJ1-1
v_gene: TRBV6-1
d_gene: NA
len: 12
CDR3aa: CASSAVNTEAFF
CDR3nt: TGTGCCAGCAGTGCTGTGAACACTGAAGCTTTCTTT

abundance: NA
j_gene: TRBJ2-1
v_gene: TRBV5-1
d_gene: TRBD2
len: 18
CDR3aa: CASSGGLAGGPPFNEQFF
CDR3nt: TGCGCCAGCAGCGGGGGACTAGCGGGAGGGCCTCCCTTCAATGAGCAGTTCTTC

abundance: NA
j_gene: TRBJ1-2
v_gene: TRBV6-5
d_gene: NA
len: 16
CDR3aa: CASSYRGGREADGYTF
CDR3nt: TGTGCCAGCAGTTACCGGGGAGGTAGGGAGGCCGATGGCTACACCTTC

abundance: medium-sized
j_gene: TRBJ1-3
v_gene: TRBV28
d_gene: TRBD1
len: 16
CDR3aa: CASSLPRQGPGDTIYF
CDR3nt: TGTGCCAGCAGTTTACCTCGACAGGGTCCCGGGGACACCATATATTTT

abundance: NA
j_gene: TRBJ2-1
v_gene: TRBV29-1
d_gene: NA
len: 13
CDR3aa: CSVEESSYNEQFF
CDR3nt: TGCAGCGTTGAAGAGTCCAGCTACAATGAGCAGTTCTTC

abundance: NA
j_gene: TRBJ1-2
v_gene: TRBV14
d_gene: NA
len: 13
CDR3aa: CASSRSPWGGYTF
CDR3nt: TGTGCCAGCAGCCGAAGCCCATGGGGCGGCTACACCTTC

abundance: few
j_gene: TRBJ1-3
v_gene: TRBV6-1
d_gene: NA
len: 14
CDR3aa: CASTTRAPGNTIYF
CDR3nt: TGTGCCAGCACAACAAGGGCTCCCGGAAACACCATATATTTT

abundance: NA
j_gene: TRBJ2-1
v_gene: TRBV7-9
d_gene: TRBD2
len: 15
CDR3aa: CASSPTSGLKNEQFF
CDR3nt: TGTGCCAGCAGCCCAACTAGCGGGTTAAAGAATGAGCAGTTCTTC

abundance: NA
j_gene: TRBJ1-2
v_gene: TRBV28
d_gene: TRBD1
len: 15
CDR3aa: CASSPAFKGAWGYTF
CDR3nt: TGTGCCAGCAGTCCAGCCTTCAAGGGGGCGTGGGGCTACACCTTC

abundance: NA
j_gene: TRBJ1-3
v_gene: TRBV29-1
d_gene: TRBD1
len: 14
CDR3aa: CSVVGGSYGNTIYF
CDR3nt: TGCAGTGTCGTAGGGGGCTCTTATGGAAACACCATATATTTT

abundance: NA
j_gene: TRBJ1-2
v_gene: TRBV29-1
d_gene: TRBD1
len: 14
CDR3aa: CSVEGGTGTGGYTF
CDR3nt: TGCAGCGTTGAAGGTGGGACAGGAACGGGCGGCTACACCTTC

abundance: NA
j_gene: TRBJ1-2
v_gene: TRBV5-4
d_gene: NA
len: 15
CDR3aa: CASSPPPDGNYGYTF
CDR3nt: TGTGCCAGCAGCCCTCCCCCGGACGGCAACTATGGCTACACCTTC

abundance: once
j_gene: TRBJ1-2
v_gene: TRBV25-1
d_gene: TRBD1
len: 16
CDR3aa: CASSEYRGDRGHGYTF
CDR3nt: TGTGCCAGCAGTGAATATAGAGGTGACAGGGGGCATGGCTACACCTTC

abundance: NA
j_gene: TRBJ2-4
v_gene: TRBV4-2
d_gene: TRBD2
len: 15
CDR3aa: CASSQGNAGENIQYF
CDR3nt: TGTGCCAGCAGCCAAGGGAACGCGGGGGAAAACATTCAGTACTTC

abundance: NA
j_gene: TRBJ1-1
v_gene: TRBV5-4
d_gene: NA
len: 14
CDR3aa: CASSLPGLNTEAFF
CDR3nt: TGTGCCAGCAGCTTGCCAGGGTTGAACACTGAAGCTTTCTTT

abundance: NA
j_gene: TRBJ2-1
v_gene: TRBV5-1
d_gene: TRBD2
len: 15
CDR3aa: CASSLVAGGYNEQFF
CDR3nt: TGCGCCAGCAGCTTGGTGGCGGGGGGGTACAATGAGCAGTTCTTC

abundance: NA
j_gene: TRBJ2-1
v_gene: TRBV11-2
d_gene: NA
len: 15
CDR3aa: CASSLDRTRGNEQFF
CDR3nt: TGTGCCAGCAGCTTAGACCGGACCCGGGGCAATGAGCAGTTCTTC

abundance: few
j_gene: TRBJ1-3
v_gene: TRBV5-6
d_gene: NA
len: 17
CDR3aa: CASSLAQGLLSGNTIYF
CDR3nt: TGTGCCAGCAGCTTGGCCCAGGGGCTCCTCTCTGGAAACACCATATATTTT

abundance: NA
j_gene: TRBJ1-2
v_gene: TRBV2
d_gene: NA
len: 13
CDR3aa: CASSGGTDYGYTF
CDR3nt: TGTGCCAGCAGTGGGGGGACCGATTATGGCTACACCTTC

abundance: few
j_gene: TRBJ1-2
v_gene: TRBV6-5
d_gene: TRBD1
len: 14
CDR3aa: CASRGQTADYGYTF
CDR3nt: TGTGCCAGCAGGGGACAGACGGCTGACTATGGCTACACCTTC

abundance: NA
j_gene: TRBJ1-6
v_gene: TRBV13
d_gene: NA
len: 16
CDR3aa: CASSLDRVSQVSPLHF
CDR3nt: TGTGCCAGCAGCTTAGATCGAGTGTCCCAGGTTTCACCCCTCCACTTT

abundance: few
j_gene: TRBJ2-1
v_gene: TRBV9
d_gene: TRBD1
len: 17
CDR3aa: CASSVGTGSDTYNEQFF
CDR3nt: TGTGCCAGCAGCGTCGGGACAGGGAGTGACACCTACAATGAGCAGTTCTTC

abundance: NA
j_gene: TRBJ1-2
v_gene: TRBV5-6
d_gene: NA
len: 13
CDR3aa: CASSPDRRRGYTF
CDR3nt: TGTGCCAGCAGCCCGGACAGACGCCGTGGCTACACCTTC

abundance: NA
j_gene: TRBJ2-1
v_gene: TRBV19
d_gene: TRBD2
len: 17
CDR3aa: CASSIVAREGRDNEQFF
CDR3nt: TGTGCCAGTAGTATAGTAGCGCGGGAGGGCCGGGACAATGAGCAGTTCTTC

abundance: NA
j_gene: TRBJ1-3
v_gene: TRBV18
d_gene: NA
len: 16
CDR3aa: CASSPRGGNSGNTIYF
CDR3nt: TGTGCCAGCTCACCCCGGGGGGGGAACTCTGGAAACACCATATATTTT

abundance: once
j_gene: TRBJ2-6
v_gene: TRBV5-6
d_gene: NA
len: 17
CDR3aa: CASSLAYSYSGANVLTF
CDR3nt: TGTGCCAGCAGCTTGGCCTACTCGTATTCTGGGGCCAACGTCCTGACTTTC

abundance: NA
j_gene: TRBJ1-1
v_gene: TRBV2
d_gene: NA
len: 12
CDR3aa: CASSLSNTEAFF
CDR3nt: TGTGCCAGCAGTCTATCGAACACTGAAGCTTTCTTT

abundance: NA
j_gene: TRBJ2-7
v_gene: TRBV27
d_gene: NA
len: 13
CDR3aa: CASSSRTAYEQYF
CDR3nt: TGTGCCAGCAGTTCCCGGACAGCCTACGAGCAGTACTTC

abundance: NA
j_gene: TRBJ2-3
v_gene: TRBV19
d_gene: NA
len: 16
CDR3aa: CASNRNTDSSTDTQYF
CDR3nt: TGTGCCAGTAACCGAAATACGGATTCTAGCACAGATACGCAGTATTTT

abundance: NA
j_gene: TRBJ2-7
v_gene: TRBV9
d_gene: NA
len: 14
CDR3aa: CASSSLGEDYEQYF
CDR3nt: TGTGCCAGCAGCTCCTTAGGGGAGGATTACGAGCAGTACTTC

abundance: NA
j_gene: TRBJ2-7
v_gene: TRBV5-1
d_gene: NA
len: 14
CDR3aa: CASSRDGGNYEQYF
CDR3nt: TGCGCCAGCAGCCGGGACGGGGGTAACTACGAGCAGTACTTC

abundance: NA
j_gene: TRBJ2-5
v_gene: TRBV5-5
d_gene: NA
len: 12
CDR3aa: CASSSERRTQYF
CDR3nt: TGTGCCAGCAGCTCGGAGCGTAGGACCCAGTACTTC

abundance: NA
j_gene: TRBJ1-2
v_gene: TRBV7-3
d_gene: NA
len: 14
CDR3aa: CARRPPGRCYGYTF
CDR3nt: TGTGCCAGACGCCCTCCCGGACGATGCTATGGCTACACCTTC

abundance: NA
j_gene: TRBJ2-7
v_gene: TRBV7-2
d_gene: NA
len: 15
CDR3aa: CASSLGGVHSYEQYF
CDR3nt: TGTGCCAGCAGCTTAGGTGGGGTTCACTCCTACGAGCAGTACTTT

abundance: NA
j_gene: TRBJ2-7
v_gene: TRBV6-6
d_gene: NA
len: 14
CDR3aa: CASSYSNLLNEQYF
CDR3nt: TGTGCCAGCAGTTACTCGAACCTACTCAACGAGCAGTACTTC

abundance: NA
j_gene: TRBJ1-1
v_gene: TRBV27
d_gene: NA
len: 12
CDR3aa: CASSGAAPEAFF
CDR3nt: TGTGCCAGCAGCGGGGCGGCACCTGAAGCTTTCTTT

abundance: NA
j_gene: TRBJ1-1
v_gene: TRBV6-5
d_gene: TRBD1
len: 15
CDR3aa: CASSFLGTANTEAFF
CDR3nt: TGTGCCAGCAGTTTTCTCGGGACAGCGAACACTGAAGCTTTCTTT

abundance: NA
j_gene: TRBJ1-1
v_gene: TRBV10-3
d_gene: NA
len: 12
CDR3aa: CATQDGGWEAFF
CDR3nt: TGTGCCACCCAGGATGGAGGGTGGGAAGCTTTCTTT